One sample yielded the 21 T cell receptor beta chains listed below, sequenced in a study of tumor-infiltrating lymphocytes in glioblastoma multiforme (dated by TCRdb to about 2017). The sequencer listed for this sample is Illumina HiSeq 2500. TCRB libraries were built from RNA via three nested multiplex PCR rounds using a modified ARM-PCR protocol with multiple V-beta primers and a C-beta primer. Using fastp trimming at Q25 and MiXCR clonotype assembly, TCRdb reanalyzed the public sequencing data and kept in-frame beta chains. Each record represents a unique CDR3 protein, reported with the most common genes and DNA among its rows. This sample gives about 10,000 distinct CDR3 sequences in total; around three quarters of them show up just once. The leading ten clones occupy about 76% of the sample. Input material: brain tumor tissue. The receptors were sampled from a male donor with glioblastoma.

Ten or more counts support this clonotype. The chain combines TRBV7-3 with TRBJ1-6, with D possibly matching TRBD1 (6 bases). V was shortened by 5 bases and J by 7 bases, with 15 bases between the two germline ends. In germline, CDR1 is SGHTA, CDR2 FQGTGA. The CDR3 is 15 amino acids. The CDR3 protein is CASSPRGRGNSPLHF. CDR3 DNA: TGTGCCAGCAGCCCCCGTGGCAGGGGAAATTCACCCCTCCACTTT.

Concerning this clonotype: The CDR3 carries no conserved terminal phenylalanine or tryptophan, so it likely arises from a read error. The J gene is TRBJ2-1, the V gene TRBV11-2, with D maybe TRBD1 (6 bases). CDR3 size: 13 residues. Germline lookup yields CDR1 SGHAT and CDR2 FQNNGV. Here the CDR3 reads CFSSLDRGNEQFL. The CDR3 bases are TGTTTCAGCAGCTTAGATAGGGGGAATGAACAGTTCCTC.

The rearrangement joins TRBV6-1 to TRBJ2-5; TRBD2 aligns across 10 bases. Per the germline V gene, CDR1 is MNHNS and CDR2 is SASEGT. The CDR3 is 15 residues long. V dropped 6 bases and J dropped 5; count of bases not matched to a gene: 9. CDR3 DNA sequence: TGTGCCAGCAGCCTGACTAGCGGGCTAAAGGAGACCCAGTACTTC. It codes for CASSLTSGLKETQYF.

This clonotype is large (0.1 to 1%) in the sample. The chain has TRBV20-1 and TRBJ2-7; 8 nucleotides line up with TRBD2. With V trimmed by 2 bases and J by 7 bases, 13 bases remained unmatched. The CDR3 length is 15 residues. The germline CDR1 and CDR2 sequences are DFQATT and SNEGSKA (reference sequence). The DNA for the CDR3 is TGCAGTGCTAGATGGGGAGGGACTAGAGGGGGTGAGCAGTACTTC. Its translation: CSARWGGTRGGEQYF.

The rearrangement joins TRBV11-1 to TRBJ1-1; 11 bases fit TRBD1. Trimming cost V 3 bases and J 4 bases; bases outside gene matches: 4. The CDR3 contains 15 residues. Germline CDR1 is SGHAT and CDR2 is FQDESV (reference sequence). The CDR3 DNA sequence: TGTGCCAGCAGCTTCCCGGGGACAGGGGGCACTGAAGCTTTCTTT. This sequence encodes CASSFPGTGGTEAFF.

Turning to this clonotype: The germline gene is not matched at one end of the junction; a read error may be the cause. This chain uses TRBV29-1 with TRBJ2-3; no reliable D call. The CDR3 runs to 13 residues. Germline values: CDR1 SQVTM, CDR2 ANQGSEA. The CDR3: CSVEEQRTDTQYF. Written as DNA, the CDR3 is TGCAGCGTTGAGGAGCAGAGAACAGACACGCAGTATTTT.

The chain links TRBV6-2 or TRBV6-3 to TRBJ2-1; D is perhaps TRBD2 (6 bases). The germline V and J ends were trimmed by 0 bases and 8 bases, with 11 bases remaining between them. Per the germline V gene, CDR1 is MNHEY and CDR2 is SVGEGT. The CDR3 loop spans 14 amino acids. CDR3 residues: CASSYSSGVDEQFF. CDR3 in DNA: TGTGCCAGCAGTTACTCCTCGGGAGTTGATGAGCAGTTCTTC.

As to this clonotype: Compared with germline, one end of the junction differs, possibly owing to a read error. V gene TRBV6-2 or TRBV6-3 combines with J gene TRBJ2-1; 9 positions agree with TRBD2. The CDR3 loop spans 16 amino acids. The germline V gene encodes CDR1 MNHEY and CDR2 SVGEGT. The CDR3 reads CDSRTTSSGSLNEQFF. Written as DNA, the CDR3 is TGTGACAGCAGAACCACGAGTAGCGGGAGTTTGAATGAGCAGTTCTTC.

A remark on this clonotype: A much larger clone differs from this one at a single base, so this may be a read error. This chain uses TRBV7-4 with TRBJ1-1, with D possibly TRBD1 on 6 matching bases. The CDR3 totals 18 residues. The germline gives CDR1 SGHVT, CDR2 SQSDAQ. The chain's CDR3 is CASSQGAVRGPGGTGAFF. The CDR3 region has the DNA TGTGCCAGCAGCCAAGGAGCCGTCAGGGGCCCGGGTGGCACTGGAGCTTTCTTT.

As concerns this clonotype: The junction differs from germline at one of its ends, possibly a read error. The chain has TRBV11-2 and TRBJ2-2; 7 nucleotides line up with TRBD2. The CDR3 sequence is 20 residues long. The germline CDR1 and CDR2 sequences are SGHAT and FQNNGV. The CDR3 loop reads CANTPSFGQGLAVNTEELFF. CDR3 in DNA: TGTGCCAACACCCCTTCATTCGGCCAAGGGCTAGCGGTAAACACCGAGGAGCTGTTTTTT.

The chain recombines TRBV4-1 with TRBJ2-5, with D possibly TRBD2 on 5 matching bases. The CDR3 runs to 15 residues. The germline V and J ends were trimmed by 0 bases and 5 bases, with 13 bases remaining between them. Looked up from germline, CDR1 is MGHRA and CDR2 is YSYEKL. CDR3 nucleotides: TGCGCCAGCAGCCAAGAGGACGGAGGATTGGAGACCCAGTACTTC. Protein sequence: CASSQEDGGLETQYF.

This clonotype was seen more than once but under ten times. The chain couples TRBV4-2 to TRBJ2-1; 11 bases line up with TRBD2. The V segment lost 0 bases and the J segment 9 bases; nucleotides outside the gene matches: 13. Germline loops: CDR1 LGHNA, CDR2 YNFKEQ. The CDR3 covers 18 residues. The CDR3, as DNA: TGTGCCAGCAGCCAAGATAGGCTAGCGGGAGGCGTTGGGGGTGAGCAGTTCTTC. Protein sequence: CASSQDRLAGGVGGEQFF.

This chain connects TRBV6-5 to TRBJ2-7; D call uncertain. Germline loops: CDR1 MNHEY, CDR2 SVGAGI. Trimming left V 1 base short and J 4 bases short, with 14 bases between. The CDR3 is 15 residues long. The CDR3 sequence is CASSYFSASQYEQYF. In nucleotides, the CDR3 is TGTGCCAGCAGTTACTTCTCGGCAAGCCAGTACGAGCAGTACTTC.

The rearrangement uses TRBV11-2 and TRBJ2-1; tentative D call: TRBD1 (5 bases). Looked up from germline, CDR1 is SGHAT and CDR2 is FQNNGV. V dropped 0 bases and J dropped 6 bases, with 12 bases sitting between them. The CDR3 covers 15 residues. The CDR3 protein is CASSLELGRGNEQFF. The CDR3 DNA is TGTGCCAGCAGCTTAGAGCTGGGAAGGGGCAATGAGCAGTTCTTC.

The V and J genes are TRBV6-1 and TRBJ2-7; 10 nucleotides agree with TRBD1. CDR1 and CDR2 from the germline V gene are MNHNS and SASEGT. V shed 1 base and J 0 bases; nucleotides not matched to a gene: 0. CDR3 length: 15 amino acids. The CDR3 region is CASSEGTGGSYEQYF. The CDR3 bases are TGTGCCAGCAGTGAAGGGACAGGGGGCTCCTACGAGCAGTACTTC.

The chain joins TRBV6-1 to TRBJ2-3; 8 bases map to TRBD2. Germline V gene sequence: CDR1 MNHNS, CDR2 SASEGT. V trimming: 1 base; J trimming: 4 bases; junction bases outside the gene matches: 4. The CDR3 loop spans 15 amino acids. This CDR3 is CASSEEGGGPDTQYF. Written as DNA, the CDR3 is TGTGCCAGCAGTGAAGAGGGCGGGGGGCCAGATACGCAGTATTTT.

This sequence joins TRBV11-2 and TRBJ2-5; 11 positions match TRBD2. Trimming cost V 5 bases and J 4 bases; bases outside gene matches: 12. Germline V gene data show CDR1 as SGHAT and CDR2 as FQNNGV. The CDR3 has 17 amino acids. DNA of the CDR3: TGTGCCAGCAGCCCCCCCGGGCAGCTAGCGGGGGGAGAGACCCAGTACTTC. Translated: CASSPPGQLAGGETQYF.

The chain recombines TRBV12-3 or TRBV12-4 with TRBJ1-1; tentatively, D is TRBD1 (5 bases). Trimming cost V 5 bases and J 2 bases, with 15 bases left between them. The CDR3 loop spans 15 amino acids. This CDR3 reads CASSNREGRNTEAFF. CDR3 sequence (DNA): TGTGCCAGCAGTAACCGAGAGGGGAGAAACACTGAAGCTTTCTTT.

The chain links TRBV20-1 to TRBJ2-7; D is unclear. There are 11 residues in the CDR3. Germline V gene lookup returns CDR1 DFQATT and CDR2 SNEGSKA (reference sequence). Trimming shortened V by 7 bases and J by 6 bases, and 13 bases separated the two germline ends. Here the CDR3 DNA reads TGCAGTGTTTCATCTGGTCGCGAGCAGTACTTC. This translates into CSVSSGREQYF.

The V and J genes are TRBV12-3 or TRBV12-4 and TRBJ2-2, with 7 bases fitting TRBD2. Trimming cost V 7 bases and J 7 bases; bases outside gene matches: 18. This CDR3 has 17 amino acids. The CDR3 is CASIKSAGPRGSGELFF. The CDR3 DNA is TGTGCCAGCATAAAATCAGCGGGGCCCCGAGGGAGCGGGGAGCTGTTTTTT.

For this clonotype: A read error may account for a junction end that differs from germline. The chain is built from TRBV29-1 and TRBJ2-7; 7 bases agree with TRBD2. The germline CDR1 and CDR2 sequences are SQVTM and ANQGSEA. The CDR3 extends over 13 amino acids. The CDR3 region is CGVQTSDSHKQYF. The CDR3 DNA reads as TGCGGCGTCCAAACTAGCGACTCCCACAAGCAGTACTTC.